This T cell receptor (beta chain) was sequenced in a study of metastatic and nonmetastatic thyroid tumors. The overall study: Peripheral blood and tumor or nodule samples from malignant and benign thyroid patients were compared. General study findings and limits: In blood and tumor, TCR beta diversity was reportedly significantly higher in malignant thyroid tumors than in benign nodules.

This clone was detected only a few times. No antigen is known for it. Germline assignment: CDR1 MNHEY and CDR2 SVGEGT. Trimming left V 0 bases short and J 5 bases short, with 8 bases between. The CDR3 contains 13 residues. How the authors handled the data: Clinicopathological groups differed in CDR3, with these differences serving to build a distant-metastasis classifier for papillary thyroid cancer. TCRdb recomputed clones from the PCR reads via MiXCR. None of the V and J calls come from the authors' own analysis; TCRdb made them. This sample has around 25,000 clones, with under 30% found just once. No patient received treatment before thyroid surgery.

The rearrangement joins TRBV6-2 or TRBV6-3 to TRBJ2-7, with a possible D match to TRBD2 (5 bases). This clonotype was obtained from a female donor with papillary thyroid cancer or a benign thyroid nodule (not recorded which). Some clones in this sample may be carry-over from other donors' samples. The sequencing sample was made of blood. The CDR3 DNA is TGTGCCAGCAGTTACTCGCGGGCGCACGAGCAGTACTTC. This sequence encodes CASSYSRAHEQYF.